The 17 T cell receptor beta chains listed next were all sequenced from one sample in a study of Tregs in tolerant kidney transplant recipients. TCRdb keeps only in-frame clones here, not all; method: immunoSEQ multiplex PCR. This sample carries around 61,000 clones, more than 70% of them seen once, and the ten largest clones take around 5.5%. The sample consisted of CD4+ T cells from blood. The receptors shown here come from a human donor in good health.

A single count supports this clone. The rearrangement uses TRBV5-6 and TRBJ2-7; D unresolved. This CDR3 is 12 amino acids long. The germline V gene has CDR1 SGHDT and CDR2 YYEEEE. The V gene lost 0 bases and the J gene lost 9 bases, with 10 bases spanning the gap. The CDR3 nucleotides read TGTGCCAGCAGCTTGGGGGGTAGAGGGCAGTACTTC. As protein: CASSLGGRGQYF.

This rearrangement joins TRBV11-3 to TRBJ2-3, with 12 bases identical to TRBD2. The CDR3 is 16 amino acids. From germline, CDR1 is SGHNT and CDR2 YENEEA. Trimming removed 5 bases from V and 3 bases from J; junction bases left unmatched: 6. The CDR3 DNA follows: TGTGCCAGCAGCCCCCGACTAGCGGGAGTTACAGATACGCAGTATTTT. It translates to CASSPRLAGVTDTQYF.

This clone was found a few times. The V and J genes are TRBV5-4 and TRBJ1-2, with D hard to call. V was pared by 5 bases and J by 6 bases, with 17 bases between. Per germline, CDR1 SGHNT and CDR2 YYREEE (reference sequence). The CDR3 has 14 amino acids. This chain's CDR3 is CASSTGLGYNGYTF. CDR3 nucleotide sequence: TGTGCCAGCAGTACCGGGCTTGGGTATAATGGCTACACCTTC.

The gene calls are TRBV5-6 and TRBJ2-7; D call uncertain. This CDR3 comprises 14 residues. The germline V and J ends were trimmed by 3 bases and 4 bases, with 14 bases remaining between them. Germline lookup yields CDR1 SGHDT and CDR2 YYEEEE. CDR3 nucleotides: TGTGCCAGCAGCTCGTTCGGACGGTTATACGAGCAGTACTTC. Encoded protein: CASSSFGRLYEQYF.

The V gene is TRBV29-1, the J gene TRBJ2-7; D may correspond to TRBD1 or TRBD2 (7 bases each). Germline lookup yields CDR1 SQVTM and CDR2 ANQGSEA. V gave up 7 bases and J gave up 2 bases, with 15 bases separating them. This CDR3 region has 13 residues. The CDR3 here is CSARGGGTYEQYF. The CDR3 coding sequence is TGCAGCGCGAGGGGAGGGGGCACCTACGAGCAGTACTTC.

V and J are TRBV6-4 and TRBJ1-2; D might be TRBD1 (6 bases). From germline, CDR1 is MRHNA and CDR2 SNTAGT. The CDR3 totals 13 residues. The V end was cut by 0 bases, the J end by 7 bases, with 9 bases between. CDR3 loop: CASSDSPRGGYTF. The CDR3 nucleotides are TGTGCCAGCAGTGACTCGCCCAGGGGTGGCTACACCTTC.

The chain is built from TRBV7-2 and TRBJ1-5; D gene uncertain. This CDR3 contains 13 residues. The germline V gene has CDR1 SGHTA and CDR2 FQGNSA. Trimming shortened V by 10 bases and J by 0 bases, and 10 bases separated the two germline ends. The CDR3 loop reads CATRRDSNQPQHF. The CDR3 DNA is TGTGCCACCAGGCGGGATAGCAATCAGCCCCAGCATTTT. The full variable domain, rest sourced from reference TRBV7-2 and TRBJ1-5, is GAGVSQSPSNKVTEKGKDVELRCDPISGHTALYWYRQSLGQGLEFLIYFQGNSAPDKSGLPSDRFSAERTGGSVSTLTIQRTQQEDSAVYLCATRRDSNQPQHFGDGTRLSIL.

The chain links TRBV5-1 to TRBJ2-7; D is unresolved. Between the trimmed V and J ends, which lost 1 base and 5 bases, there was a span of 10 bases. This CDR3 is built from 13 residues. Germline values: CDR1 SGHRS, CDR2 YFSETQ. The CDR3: CASSLTIRDEQYF. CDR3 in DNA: TGCGCCAGCAGCTTGACTATCCGGGACGAGCAGTACTTC.

In DNA form, the CDR3 reads TGTGCCAGCAGCTTAGGGGTGGGCCATAATTCACCCCTCCACTTT. Translating gives CASSLGVGHNSPLHF. The rearrangement links TRBV7-6 to TRBJ1-6; D not resolved. The V end was cut by 1 base, the J end by 5 bases, with 9 bases between. The CDR3 length is 15 residues. CDR1 is SGHVS, CDR2 FNYEAQ, per germline.

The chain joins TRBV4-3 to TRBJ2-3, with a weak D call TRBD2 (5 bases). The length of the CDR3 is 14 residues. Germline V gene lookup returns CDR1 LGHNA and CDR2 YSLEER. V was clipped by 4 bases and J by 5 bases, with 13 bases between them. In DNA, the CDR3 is TGCGCCAGCAGCCTCCCCGAGGCGGGAGATACGCAGTATTTT. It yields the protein CASSLPEAGDTQYF.

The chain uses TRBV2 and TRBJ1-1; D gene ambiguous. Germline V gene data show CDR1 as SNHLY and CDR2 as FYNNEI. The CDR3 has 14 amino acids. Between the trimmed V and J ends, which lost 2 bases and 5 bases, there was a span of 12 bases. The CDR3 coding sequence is TGTGCCAGCAGTGAATCTATAGTGGGGACTGAAGCTTTCTTT. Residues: CASSESIVGTEAFF.

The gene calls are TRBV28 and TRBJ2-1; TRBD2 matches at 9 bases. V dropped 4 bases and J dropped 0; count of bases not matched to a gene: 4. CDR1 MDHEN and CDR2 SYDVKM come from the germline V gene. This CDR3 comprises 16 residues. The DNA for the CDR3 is TGTGCCAGCAGTTCCGTACTAGCGGGCTCCTACAATGAGCAGTTCTTC. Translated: CASSSVLAGSYNEQFF.

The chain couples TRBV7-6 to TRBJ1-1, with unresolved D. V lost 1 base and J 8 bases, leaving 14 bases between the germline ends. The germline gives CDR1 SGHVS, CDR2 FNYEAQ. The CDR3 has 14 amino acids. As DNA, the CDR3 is TGTGCCAGCAGCTTAGGCCTCTCGACCTCAGAAGCTTTCTTT. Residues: CASSLGLSTSEAFF.

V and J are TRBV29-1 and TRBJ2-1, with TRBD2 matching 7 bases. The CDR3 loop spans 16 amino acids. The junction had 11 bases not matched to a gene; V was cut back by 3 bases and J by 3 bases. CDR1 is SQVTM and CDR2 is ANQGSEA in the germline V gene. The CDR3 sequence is CSVEGFGGKDYNEQFF. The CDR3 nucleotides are TGCAGCGTTGAGGGTTTCGGGGGGAAAGACTACAATGAGCAGTTCTTC.

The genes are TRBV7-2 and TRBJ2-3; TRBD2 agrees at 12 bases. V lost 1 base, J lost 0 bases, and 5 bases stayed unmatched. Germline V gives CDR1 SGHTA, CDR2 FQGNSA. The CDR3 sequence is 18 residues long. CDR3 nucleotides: TGTGCCAGCAGCTTAGACCCCGGGACTAGCGGGAGCACAGATACGCAGTATTTT. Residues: CASSLDPGTSGSTDTQYF.

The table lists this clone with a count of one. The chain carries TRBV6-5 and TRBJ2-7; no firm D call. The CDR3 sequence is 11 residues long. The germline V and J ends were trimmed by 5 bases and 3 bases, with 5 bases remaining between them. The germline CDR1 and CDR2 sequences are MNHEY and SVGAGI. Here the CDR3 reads CASSAIYEQYF. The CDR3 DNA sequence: TGTGCCAGCAGTGCGATCTACGAGCAGTACTTC.

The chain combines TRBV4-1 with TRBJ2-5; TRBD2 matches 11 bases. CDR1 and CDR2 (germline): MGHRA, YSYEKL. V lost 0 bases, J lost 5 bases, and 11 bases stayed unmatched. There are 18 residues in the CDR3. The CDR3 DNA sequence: TGCGCCAGCAGCCAAGATCGGCTAGCGGGAGGTGGAGGGGAGACCCAGTACTTC. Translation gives CASSQDRLAGGGGETQYF.